Presented here are 16 T cell receptor beta chains from one specimen sequenced in a study of monozygotic twins with cystic fibrosis. Profiled with immunoSEQ multiplex PCR; TCRdb holds only in-frame clones, not every one. In the table there are about 22,000 clones, 85% to 90% of which are singletons. The sequenced material came from blood. The receptor set was obtained from a woman in her twenties or thirties with cystic fibrosis.

To note about this clone: Germline is not matched at one junction end, which may reflect a read error. The J gene is TRBJ2-5, the V gene TRBV7-7; 11 nucleotides align to TRBD2. CDR3 length: 15 amino acids. Germline V CDR1 and CDR2: SSHAT, FNYEAQ (reference sequence). The CDR3 region is CASSLAGGLRETQYF. For the CDR3, the DNA is TGTGCTAGCAGCTTAGCGGGGGGGCTACGTGAGACCCAGTACTTC.

The CDR3 sequence is CASSLAGRRTGVNSPLHF. The CDR3 DNA sequence: TGTGCCAGCAGCTTAGCAGGAAGGAGGACAGGGGTCAATTCACCCCTCCACTTT. The rearrangement joins TRBV7-2 to TRBJ1-6; TRBD1 aligns across 9 bases. Trimming took 0 bases from V and 7 from J; bases not matched to a gene: 10. This CDR3 spans 18 amino acids. Germline values: CDR1 SGHTA, CDR2 FQGNSA.

The rearrangement links TRBV5-4 to TRBJ1-3; TRBD1 might be the D (5 bases). V lost 4 bases, J lost 0 bases, and 8 bases lay in between. CDR1 SGHNT and CDR2 YYREEE come from the germline V gene (reference sequence). The CDR3 spans 14 residues. The CDR3 region has the DNA TGTGCCAGCAGCCGCGACAGCTCTGGAAACACCATATATTTT. Amino acids: CASSRDSSGNTIYF.

The gene calls are TRBV27 and TRBJ1-1; D not certain. V lost 3 bases and J 8 bases, leaving 13 bases between the germline ends. Germline CDR1 reads MNHEY; CDR2 reads SMNVEV (reference sequence). This CDR3 spans 13 amino acids. The CDR3 sequence: CASSFGPITEAFF. The CDR3 DNA reads as TGTGCCAGCAGTTTTGGGCCCATAACGGAAGCTTTCTTT.

This chain connects TRBV7-9 to TRBJ2-5, with 9 bases matching TRBD1. V shed 3 bases, J shed 2 bases, and the junction held 1 base outside the gene matches. The CDR3 spans 14 residues. Germline V gives CDR1 SEHNR, CDR2 FQNEAQ (reference sequence). For the CDR3, the DNA is TGTGCCAGCAGCTTGACAGGGGGGCAAGAGACCCAGTACTTC. Its translation is CASSLTGGQETQYF.

DNA for the CDR3: TGTGCCAGCAGCCGAAAACTGCCCGGGACTAGCGGGGGGGCCATCAATGAGCAGTTCTTC. This codes for CASSRKLPGTSGGAINEQFF. The V and J genes are TRBV5-4 and TRBJ2-1, with 16 positions matching TRBD2. Germline V CDR1 and CDR2: SGHNT, YYREEE (reference sequence). This CDR3 contains 20 residues. J was trimmed by 6 bases and V by 4 bases; bases with no gene match: 16.

The J gene is TRBJ2-1, the V gene TRBV19; D might be TRBD2 (7 bases). Germline V gene data show CDR1 as LNHDA and CDR2 as SQIVND (reference sequence). The CDR3 contains 14 residues. Between the trimmed V and J ends, which lost 10 bases and 6 bases, there was a span of 19 bases. The CDR3: CATSRGGSPNEQFF. CDR3 coding DNA: TGTGCCACCAGCAGGGGAGGGAGTCCCAATGAGCAGTTCTTC.

V gene TRBV27 combines with J gene TRBJ2-2; 9 bases agree with TRBD2. Germline CDR1 MNHEY, CDR2 SMNVEV (reference sequence). This CDR3 is 15 amino acids long. V was clipped by 3 bases and J by 5 bases; unmatched bases: 4. CDR3 residues: CASSFWLAGTGELFF. The CDR3, as DNA: TGTGCCAGCAGTTTTTGGCTAGCGGGGACCGGGGAGCTGTTTTTT.

V is TRBV27 and J is TRBJ2-3; TRBD2 aligns across 7 bases. Germline-derived CDR1 and CDR2 are MNHEY and SMNVEV (reference sequence). The CDR3 sequence is 14 residues long. With V trimmed by 2 bases and J by 1 base, 0 bases remained unmatched. The CDR3 protein is CASSLAGGTDTQYF. DNA for the CDR3: TGTGCCAGCAGTTTAGCGGGGGGCACAGATACGCAGTATTTT.

This chain connects TRBV29-1 to TRBJ2-7; TRBD1 matches at 7 bases. Trimming took 5 bases from V and 3 from J; bases not matched to a gene: 7. CDR1 and CDR2 (germline): SQVTM, ANQGSEA. CDR3 length equals 13 residues. CDR3 in amino acids: CSVLGDRVYEQYF. CDR3 bases: TGCAGCGTTTTGGGGGACAGAGTCTACGAGCAGTACTTC.

The J gene is TRBJ2-3, the V gene TRBV5-1; D unresolved. Germline CDR1 and CDR2: SGHRS and YFSETQ. V was clipped by 4 bases and J by 1 base, with 10 bases between them. The CDR3 consists of 14 residues. CDR3 DNA sequence: TGCGCCAGCAGCAAAGCCGACCGCACAGATACGCAGTATTTT. Protein sequence: CASSKADRTDTQYF.

This chain uses TRBV10-1 with TRBJ2-2; D could derive from TRBD1 or TRBD2 (5 bases each). The CDR3 spans 15 residues. Per the germline V gene, CDR1 is WNHNN and CDR2 is SYGVQD (reference sequence). Trimming removed 3 bases at V and 5 bases at J, with 13 bases between. This chain's CDR3 is CASSEIGTGTGELFF. The CDR3 bases are TGCGCCAGCAGTGAAATCGGGACGGGGACCGGGGAGCTGTTTTTT.

This chain joins TRBV7-9 and TRBJ1-2, with unresolved D. Trimming removed 4 bases from V and 2 bases from J, with 17 bases in between. There are 16 residues in the CDR3. CDR1 SEHNR and CDR2 FQNEAQ come from the germline V gene (reference sequence). The CDR3 region is CASSSLDGPLNYGYTF. CDR3 nucleotide sequence: TGTGCCAGCAGCTCCCTTGACGGCCCCTTAAACTATGGCTACACCTTC.

The V gene is TRBV7-2, the J gene TRBJ1-5; 9 bases match TRBD1. V dropped 5 bases and J dropped 4; count of bases not matched to a gene: 6. Germline V gene sequence: CDR1 SGHTA, CDR2 FQGNSA. The CDR3 extends over 15 amino acids. CDR3 sequence (DNA): TGTGCCAGCAGCCCCGGGACAGGGAGAAATCAGCCCCAGCATTTT. This codes for CASSPGTGRNQPQHF.

V is TRBV7-2 and J is TRBJ1-2; D is perhaps TRBD1 (5 bases). V was trimmed by 5 bases and J by 2 bases, leaving 12 bases between them. The CDR3 has 14 residues. The germline gives CDR1 SGHTA, CDR2 FQGNSA. This chain's CDR3 is CASSPHGGNYGYTF. As DNA, the CDR3 is TGTGCCAGCAGCCCCCACGGGGGAAACTATGGCTACACCTTC.

The chain uses TRBV28 and TRBJ2-1; D not resolved. The germline V and J ends were trimmed by 2 bases and 2 bases, with 10 bases remaining between them. This CDR3 has 15 residues. Germline lookup yields CDR1 MDHEN and CDR2 SYDVKM. Here the CDR3 DNA reads TGTGCCAGCAGTTTACGGGCTGGAACCTACAATGAGCAGTTCTTC. Amino acids: CASSLRAGTYNEQFF.